One sample yielded the 28 T cell receptor beta chains listed below, sequenced in a study of PD-1 blockade in classical Hodgkin lymphoma. The time point was: cycle 4 day 1 (C4D1), after five to seven weeks of nivolumab. Relapse after autologous stem cell transplantation occurred in every patient, and brentuximab vedotin exposure varied. Generated by immunoSEQ multiplex PCR, the TCRdb table keeps only in-frame clones and is missing some. This sample yields under 9,500 clones, of which about 87% are seen a single time; roughly 25% belongs to the top ten. This sample comprised peripheral blood mononuclear cells (PBMCs), obtained before the fourth cycle of nivolumab. The receptors derive from a human donor with classical Hodgkin lymphoma.

CDR3 nucleotide sequence: TGTGCCAGCAGCATCGGGACTAGCGGGGTCACAGATACGCAGTATTTT. It is translated as CASSIGTSGVTDTQYF. The rearrangement links TRBV7-2 to TRBJ2-3; TRBD2 agrees at 13 bases. The CDR3 spans 16 residues. Trimming took 5 bases from V and 2 from J; bases not matched to a gene: 4. Germline loops: CDR1 SGHTA, CDR2 FQGNSA.

The genes are TRBV4-3 and TRBJ2-3, with D perhaps assigned TRBD1 or TRBD2 (7 bases each). The germline CDR1 and CDR2 sequences are LGHNA and YSLEER. V lost 4 bases and J 2 bases, leaving 13 bases between the germline ends. The CDR3 sequence is 15 residues long. The CDR3 spells CASSLQGGSTDTQYF. For the CDR3, the DNA is TGCGCCAGCAGCCTCCAGGGGGGGTCCACAGATACGCAGTATTTT.

The CDR3 bases are TGTGCCAGTAGTAAAGTCAGCTCCGGGGAGCTGTTTTTT. It is translated as CASSKVSSGELFF. The chain has TRBV19 and TRBJ2-2; D gene ambiguous. Germline V gene lookup returns CDR1 LNHDA and CDR2 SQIVND (reference sequence). The germline V and J ends were trimmed by 4 bases and 6 bases, with 9 bases remaining between them. This CDR3 has 13 residues.

The rearrangement uses TRBV9 and TRBJ2-3, with no clear D. V lost 1 base and J 5 bases, leaving 11 bases between the germline ends. There are 14 residues in the CDR3. From germline, CDR1 is SGDLS and CDR2 YYNGEE. CDR3 protein: CASSVSLTVDTQYF. The CDR3 nucleotides read TGTGCCAGCAGCGTATCGCTCACGGTAGATACGCAGTATTTT.

V usage is TRBV6-5 and J usage is TRBJ2-3; 7 bases agree with TRBD1. The CDR3 contains 13 residues. Germline values: CDR1 MNHEY, CDR2 SVGAGI. Unmatched junction bases numbered 4, after V lost 10 bases and J lost 0 bases. The CDR3 here is CATRQGSTDTQYF. The CDR3 DNA follows: TGTGCCACCCGACAGGGAAGCACAGATACGCAGTATTTT.

The CDR3 region has the DNA TGCAGCCTCCAAGAAATCGCTGCAGGGACGAACACTGAAGCTTTCTTT. This gives the protein CSLQEIAAGTNTEAFF. J is TRBJ1-1 and V is TRBV29-1, with a tentative D call TRBD1 (5 bases). Deletions cut 8 bases from V and 1 base from J, with 23 bases between. Germline CDR1 SQVTM, CDR2 ANQGSEA. The length of the CDR3 is 16 residues.

This sequence joins TRBV5-4 and TRBJ2-3; no clear D gene. The germline V and J ends were trimmed by 2 bases and 2 bases, with 6 bases remaining between them. This CDR3 has 13 residues. From germline, CDR1 is SGHNT and CDR2 YYREEE (reference sequence). CDR3 DNA sequence: TGTGCCAGCAGCTTCCTACTCACAGATACGCAGTATTTT. Translated: CASSFLLTDTQYF.

The rearrangement joins TRBV5-1 to TRBJ1-2; no reliable D call. Looked up from germline, CDR1 is SGHRS and CDR2 is YFSETQ. CDR3 length equals 12 residues. Trimming pared 5 bases from V and 6 bases from J, leaving 11 bases between. Here the CDR3 reads CASRSGYNGYTF. CDR3 in DNA: TGCGCCAGCAGATCTGGGTACAATGGCTACACCTTC.

V gene TRBV11-2 combines with J gene TRBJ1-1, with TRBD1 matching over 9 bases. J lost 1 base, V lost 3 bases, and 3 bases had no gene match. The CDR3 runs 15 residues. Germline CDR1 is SGHAT and CDR2 is FQNNGV. The CDR3 nucleotides read TGTGCCAGCAGCTTGACGGGACAGGGGAACACTGAAGCTTTCTTT. Its translation is CASSLTGQGNTEAFF.

The J gene is TRBJ2-5, the V gene TRBV2; no clear D gene. This CDR3 comprises 12 residues. Trimming removed 5 bases from V and 3 bases from J, with 7 bases in between. CDR1 is SNHLY and CDR2 is FYNNEI in the germline V gene. The CDR3 DNA reads as TGTGCCAGCAGTCTAGTGGAAGAGACCCAGTACTTC. It translates to CASSLVEETQYF.

The rearrangement links TRBV5-5 to TRBJ1-1; possibly TRBD1 for D (6 bases). Germline CDR1 is SGHKS and CDR2 is YYEKEE (reference sequence). This CDR3 is 14 amino acids long. Trimming left V 6 bases short and J 1 base short, with 13 bases between. This CDR3 is CASNLGQTNTEAFF. The CDR3 region has the DNA TGTGCCAGCAACCTTGGACAGACGAACACTGAAGCTTTCTTT.

The genes are TRBV5-1 and TRBJ1-6, with TRBD1 matching over 9 bases. This CDR3 has 14 amino acids. Per germline, CDR1 SGHRS and CDR2 YFSETQ. J gave up 10 bases and V 0 bases, and 2 bases lay outside the gene matches. The DNA of the CDR3 is TGCGCCAGCAGCTTGGGACAGGGGGAATCACCCCTCCACTTT. Its protein is CASSLGQGESPLHF.

The chain recombines TRBV19 with TRBJ2-1; the match to TRBD2 covers 9 bases. Losses at the gene ends were 3 bases for V and 1 base for J; bases not matched to a gene: 10. Per germline, CDR1 LNHDA and CDR2 SQIVND (reference sequence). This CDR3 is 18 amino acids long. The CDR3 is CASSMVVLAGYSYNEQFF. CDR3 DNA: TGTGCCAGTAGTATGGTGGTCCTAGCGGGGTATTCCTACAATGAGCAGTTCTTC.

The CDR3 coding sequence is TGTGCCAGCAGTTTAATCAAGGGAAATTTGAACACTGAAGCTTTCTTT. The encoded protein is CASSLIKGNLNTEAFF. This sequence joins TRBV27 and TRBJ1-1; D gene uncertain. CDR1 and CDR2 (germline): MNHEY, SMNVEV (reference sequence). CDR3 length: 16 residues. Trimming removed 2 bases from V and 0 bases from J, with 13 bases in between.

The rearrangement links TRBV7-9 to TRBJ2-2; 7 nucleotides align to TRBD1. Germline loops: CDR1 SEHNR, CDR2 FQNEAQ (reference sequence). V shed 3 bases, J shed 7 bases, and the junction held 8 bases outside the gene matches. There are 15 residues in the CDR3. The CDR3 is CASSLTGPEDGELFF. Here the CDR3 DNA reads TGTGCCAGCAGCTTGACAGGGCCGGAGGACGGGGAGCTGTTTTTT.

The chain has TRBV5-8 and TRBJ1-2; tentatively, D is TRBD1 (6 bases). The CDR3 spans 17 residues. Germline loops: CDR1 SGHTS, CDR2 YDEGEE. Trimming stripped 1 base from V and 2 bases from J, with 18 bases between. This chain's CDR3 is CASSLIVRTARNYGYTF. CDR3 DNA: TGTGCCAGCAGCTTGATCGTTAGGACAGCCCGAAACTATGGCTACACCTTC.

The chain employs TRBV20-1 and TRBJ2-1; D unclear. CDR1 and CDR2 from the germline V gene are DFQATT and SNEGSKA (reference sequence). Trimming stripped 0 bases from V and 10 bases from J, with 4 bases between. This CDR3 has 10 residues. CDR3 bases: TGCAGTGCTAGAGATATCGAGCAGTTCTTC. It is translated as CSARDIEQFF.

The rearrangement links TRBV10-3 to TRBJ1-4, with D possibly TRBD1 on 5 matching bases. The CDR3 sequence is 14 residues long. CDR1 ENHRY and CDR2 SYGVKD come from the germline V gene. Trimming stripped 4 bases from V and 5 bases from J, with 11 bases between. CDR3 DNA sequence: TGTGCCATCAGTGCAACGGGGCCCAATGAAAAACTGTTTTTT. Its translation: CAISATGPNEKLFF.

The V gene is TRBV5-1, the J gene TRBJ2-7; no definite D call. Per germline, CDR1 SGHRS and CDR2 YFSETQ. The V gene lost 7 bases and the J gene lost 0 bases, with 11 bases spanning the gap. The CDR3 spans 13 residues. DNA for the CDR3: TGCGCCAGCGCCTCCGGGCTCTCCTACGAGCAGTACTTC. Translating it yields CASASGLSYEQYF. The variable domain in full, completed from reference TRBV5-1 and TRBJ2-7, reads KAGVTQTPRYLIKTRGQQVTLSCSPISGHRSVSWYQQTPGQGLQFLFEYFSETQRNKGNFPGRFSGRQFSNSRSEMNVSTLELGDSALYLCASASGLSYEQYFGPGTRLTVT.

This clone came up once. This rearrangement joins TRBV5-1 to TRBJ2-1; D might be TRBD1 or TRBD2, each matching 5 bases. The V gene's germline CDR1 is SGHRS and CDR2 YFSETQ. The CDR3 extends over 16 amino acids. The V and J ends lost 0 bases and 3 bases respectively, with 13 bases between them. The CDR3 loop is CASSLGGENRYNEQFF. The CDR3 nucleotides read TGCGCCAGCAGCTTGGGAGGGGAAAACCGCTACAATGAGCAGTTCTTC.

The V gene is TRBV18, the J gene TRBJ1-2, with D hard to call. The CDR3 sequence is 13 residues long. The germline V and J ends were trimmed by 2 bases and 2 bases, with 6 bases remaining between them. Looked up from germline, CDR1 is KGHSH and CDR2 is LQKENI. CDR3 region: CASSPDGNYGYTF. The CDR3 nucleotides are TGTGCCAGCTCACCAGACGGAAACTATGGCTACACCTTC.

The chain couples TRBV6-5 to TRBJ2-7, with 11 bases matching TRBD1. This CDR3 is built from 14 residues. CDR1 and CDR2 from the germline V gene are MNHEY and SVGAGI. The V segment lost 5 bases and the J segment 6 bases; nucleotides outside the gene matches: 6. CDR3 amino acids: CASSETGTGGEQYF. The CDR3 DNA is TGTGCCAGCAGTGAAACCGGGACAGGGGGCGAGCAGTACTTC.

V and J are TRBV18 and TRBJ1-2, with 8 bases aligning to TRBD1. Germline V CDR1 and CDR2: KGHSH, LQKENI. The length of the CDR3 is 14 residues. V gave up 4 bases and J gave up 6 bases; unmatched junction bases: 7. This chain's CDR3 is CASSLLDRVDGYTF. The CDR3 DNA reads as TGTGCCAGCTCACTCCTGGACAGGGTCGATGGCTACACCTTC.

This clone was picked up one time. The chain employs TRBV5-4 and TRBJ2-3; 10 bases line up with TRBD2. The CDR3 spans 16 residues. From germline, CDR1 is SGHNT and CDR2 YYREEE (reference sequence). With 0 bases clipped from V and 1 base from J, the junction kept 2 bases outside the gene matches. CDR3: CASSLVLAGGTDTQYF. For the CDR3, the DNA is TGTGCCAGCAGCTTGGTCCTAGCGGGGGGCACAGATACGCAGTATTTT.

By sample share, this clone is large (0.1 to 1%). The rearrangement uses TRBV19 and TRBJ1-5; D not certain. CDR3 size: 12 residues. Trimming took 8 bases from V and 0 from J, leaving 5 bases between them. Germline loops: CDR1 LNHDA, CDR2 SQIVND (reference sequence). CDR3 amino acids: CASSFSNQPQHF. In DNA, the CDR3 is TGTGCCAGTTCCTTTAGCAATCAGCCCCAGCATTTT. The full variable domain, rest sourced from reference TRBV19 and TRBJ1-5, is DGGITQSPKYLFRKEGQNVTLSCEQNLNHDAMYWYRQDPGQGLRLIYYSQIVNDFQKGDIAEGYSVSREKKESFPLTVTSAQKNPTAFYLCASSFSNQPQHFGDGTRLSIL.

The genes are TRBV6-5 and TRBJ1-2; 7 nucleotides align to TRBD1. The V gene end was trimmed by 5 bases and the J gene end by 2 bases; junction bases not matched to a gene: 5. The CDR3 totals 14 residues. Looked up from germline, CDR1 is MNHEY and CDR2 is SVGAGI. CDR3 in DNA: TGTGCCAGCAGTAAAACAGGGGTCAACTATGGCTACACCTTC. Protein: CASSKTGVNYGYTF.

The sample holds a few counts of this clone. The chain joins TRBV6-5 to TRBJ1-5; D not certain. The CDR3 spans 16 residues. Germline CDR1 reads MNHEY; CDR2 reads SVGAGI. Trimming stripped 0 bases from V and 0 bases from J, with 9 bases between. As DNA, the CDR3 is TGTGCCAGCAGTTACTCGTACTCCCCTAGCAATCAGCCCCAGCATTTT. This sequence encodes CASSYSYSPSNQPQHF.

V usage is TRBV5-1 and J usage is TRBJ1-1, with no clear D. The germline V and J ends were trimmed by 6 bases and 0 bases, with 9 bases remaining between them. Germline V CDR1 and CDR2: SGHRS, YFSETQ. The CDR3 sequence is 13 residues long. DNA of the CDR3: TGCGCCAGCAAGGCCGAGATGAACACTGAAGCTTTCTTT. This translates into CASKAEMNTEAFF.